Following are 11 T cell receptor beta chains from one sample sequenced in a study of cytomegalovirus exposure and HLA in healthy donors. The primer mix had 60 Vbeta and 13 Jbeta primers. Some clones are missing from TCRdb's copy, which holds only in-frame ones; the method was immunoSEQ multiplex PCR. This sample has 100,000 to 150,000 clones, with about 80% found just once. Sequencing used PBMCs. The receptors originated from a woman aged 45-60 years in good health and CMV-seronegative.

The V gene is TRBV27, the J gene TRBJ2-3; TRBD1 matches at 9 bases. The CDR3 runs 14 residues. In germline, CDR1 is MNHEY, CDR2 SMNVEV (reference sequence). V shed 9 bases, J shed 2 bases, and the junction held 6 bases outside the gene matches. The CDR3 bases are TGTGCCAGTAACCGGGACAGGGCCACAGATACGCAGTATTTT. Translation gives CASNRDRATDTQYF.

The chain employs TRBV4-3 and TRBJ2-1; D ambiguous. The length of the CDR3 is 19 residues. V lost 1 base, J lost 0 bases, and 19 bases lay in between. Germline V CDR1 and CDR2: LGHNA, YSLEER. For the CDR3, the DNA is TGCGCCAGCAGCCAAGGCCCACTCGGCGCCCTAGGCTCCTACAATGAGCAGTTCTTC. This codes for CASSQGPLGALGSYNEQFF.

The table lists this clone with a count of one. The chain carries TRBV7-9 and TRBJ2-7; maybe TRBD2 (5 bases). The germline V and J ends were trimmed by 2 bases and 6 bases, with 8 bases remaining between them. CDR3 length equals 12 residues. Germline V gene sequence: CDR1 SEHNR, CDR2 FQNEAQ (reference sequence). The CDR3 bases are TGTGCCAGCAGCTTACGCGAGGGCGAGCAGTACTTC. Its protein product is CASSLREGEQYF.

V usage is TRBV27 and J usage is TRBJ1-5; 9 bases are shared with TRBD1. After removal of 8 bases from V and 6 bases from J, the junction contained 5 bases not matched to a gene. Germline V gene lookup returns CDR1 MNHEY and CDR2 SMNVEV (reference sequence). This CDR3 is built from 13 residues. CDR3 sequence (DNA): TGTGCCAGCGCGGACAGGGGAAGTCAGCCCCAGCATTTT. Its translation is CASADRGSQPQHF.

The genes are TRBV6-5 and TRBJ1-5, with TRBD1 matching 9 bases. The CDR3 is 14 residues long. Trimming removed 5 bases from V and 4 bases from J; junction bases left unmatched: 3. Germline V gives CDR1 MNHEY, CDR2 SVGAGI. CDR3 sequence: CASSVDRGNQPQHF. The CDR3 DNA reads TGTGCCAGCAGTGTTGACAGGGGGAATCAGCCCCAGCATTTT.

The chain links TRBV28 to TRBJ2-5, with D possibly being TRBD2 (5 bases). The J call may be wrong; the DNA end is better matched by TRBJ2-7. Germline values: CDR1 MDHEN, CDR2 SYDVKM. The CDR3 is made up of 11 amino acids. The CDR3 DNA reads as TGTGCCAGCACCGGGAACTACGAGCAGTACTTC. Translating gives CASTGNYEQYF.

This clone has a handful of counts. The chain is built from TRBV6-4 and TRBJ2-1, with TRBD2 identical over 11 bases. This CDR3 has 16 amino acids. With 5 bases clipped from V and 7 bases from J, the junction kept 10 bases outside the gene matches. Per germline, CDR1 MRHNA and CDR2 SNTAGT. CDR3: CASSPYGTSGANEQFF. DNA for the CDR3: TGTGCCAGCAGTCCATATGGGACTAGCGGAGCTAATGAGCAGTTCTTC.

The J gene is TRBJ2-1, the V gene TRBV30; the match to TRBD2 covers 14 bases. The ends lost 3 bases at V and 10 bases at J; junction bases unmatched: 5. The CDR3 has 14 residues. Per the germline V gene, CDR1 is GTSNPN and CDR2 is SVGIG (reference sequence). CDR3 sequence (DNA): TGTGCCTGGAGGGGACTAGCGGGAGCGGGGGAGCAGTTCTTC. It yields the protein CAWRGLAGAGEQFF.

This chain connects TRBV10-1 to TRBJ2-3, with a weak D call TRBD2 (6 bases). The CDR3 extends over 17 amino acids. The V gene lost 6 bases and the J gene lost 5 bases, with 24 bases spanning the gap. Germline CDR1 is WNHNN and CDR2 is SYGVQD (reference sequence). The DNA for the CDR3 is TGCGCCAGCAGGACACTCCCGGGACTTCCCCAGGTAGATACGCAGTATTTT. Its protein is CASRTLPGLPQVDTQYF.

The V and J genes are TRBV6-6 and TRBJ2-3, with 7 bases lining up with TRBD1. The CDR3 has 14 residues. The germline V gene encodes CDR1 MNHNY and CDR2 SVGAGI (reference sequence). J was trimmed by 4 bases and V by 3 bases; bases with no gene match: 4. As DNA, the CDR3 is TGTGCCAGCAGTTATGGGACAGTCCCAGATACGCAGTATTTT. As protein: CASSYGTVPDTQYF.

This chain links TRBV21-1 with TRBJ1-5; no check of the table's D call, TRBD1, against the DNA was made. TRBV21-1 is termed a pseudogene. The CDR3 is 14 residues long. CDR3 in DNA: TGTGCCAGGATATACAGGGTGGGCAATCAGCCCCAGCATTTT. Protein sequence: CARIYRVGNQPQHF.